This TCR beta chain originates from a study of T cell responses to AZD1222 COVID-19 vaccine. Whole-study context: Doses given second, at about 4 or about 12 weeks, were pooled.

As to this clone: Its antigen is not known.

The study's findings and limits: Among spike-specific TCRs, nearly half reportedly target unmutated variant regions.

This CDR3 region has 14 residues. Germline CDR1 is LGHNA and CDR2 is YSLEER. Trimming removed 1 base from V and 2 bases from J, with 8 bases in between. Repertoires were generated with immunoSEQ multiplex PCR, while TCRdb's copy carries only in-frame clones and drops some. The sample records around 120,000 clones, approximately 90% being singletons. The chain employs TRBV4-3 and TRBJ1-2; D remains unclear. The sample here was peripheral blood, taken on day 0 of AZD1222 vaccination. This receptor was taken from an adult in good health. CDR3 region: CASSQVDENYGYTF. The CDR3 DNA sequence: TGCGCCAGCAGCCAAGTCGACGAGAACTATGGCTACACCTTC.